This entry lists 26 T cell receptor beta chains sequenced from one sample in a study of CXCR3-negative and CXCR3-positive naive CD8 T cells. Study-wide findings and caveats: CXCR3-positive naive cells had more hydrophobic TRB CDR3s than CXCR3-negative naive cells.

What these receptors recognize is not known. UMI-labeled TRB cDNA libraries were prepared by 5' RACE. One entry per CDR3 protein, without DNA, is what TCRdb gives after re-calling the 5' RACE reads. The listing records over 150,000 distinct CDR3 sequences. The sample was naive CXCR3+ CD8+ T cells from blood. Subset denoted: CD45RO-CCR7+CD27+CD95- naive CD8+ T cells expressing CXCR3 (TNR3+). These receptor sequences come from a human donor in good health. Some clones in this sample may be carry-over from other donors' samples.

The rearrangement joins TRBV7-9 to TRBJ2-1; TCRdb outputs TRBD2, but without DNA this stays unchecked. The length of the CDR3 is 16 residues. Germline V CDR1 and CDR2: SEHNR, FQNEAQ (reference sequence). The CDR3 sequence: CASSLATSGRLYEQFF.

V usage is TRBV4-1 and J usage is TRBJ1-1; TCRdb names TRBD1, which stays unverified in the absence of DNA. The CDR3 extends over 16 amino acids. The germline gives CDR1 MGHRA, CDR2 YSYEKL. The CDR3 is CASSQAQTAYFAEAFF.

This chain joins TRBV29-1 and TRBJ2-7; checking the TCRdb D call of TRBD1 is not possible without DNA. The CDR3 runs 14 residues. Germline CDR1 SQVTM, CDR2 ANQGSEA. The CDR3 sequence is CSVEFPTGFGEQYF.

This chain connects TRBV30 to TRBJ1-4. Germline assignment: CDR1 GTSNPN and CDR2 SVGIG (reference sequence). CDR3 length equals 12 residues. The CDR3 here is CAWSYTNEKLFF.

The rearrangement uses TRBV21-1 and TRBJ2-7; as DNA is missing, the TRBD2 call by TCRdb cannot be tested. TRBV21-1 is shown as a pseudogene. The CDR3 loop spans 15 amino acids. CDR3 loop: CASKRGVAGRYEQYF.

This chain uses TRBV20-1 with TRBJ1-5; TCRdb calls TRBD1, which cannot be checked without DNA. CDR3 length: 14 residues. CDR1 and CDR2 from the germline V gene are DFQATT and SNEGSKA (reference sequence). The CDR3 sequence: CSASQGTSNQPQHF.

V usage is TRBV28 and J usage is TRBJ1-1; the D gene TCRdb calls, TRBD1, cannot be checked with no DNA. This CDR3 spans 16 amino acids. Germline V lookup: CDR1 MDHEN, CDR2 SYDVKM. The CDR3 loop is CASSLTPEVGNTEAFF.

V and J are TRBV6-6 and TRBJ1-5; with no DNA, the TCRdb D assignment of TRBD1 cannot be verified. The CDR3 extends over 15 amino acids. CDR1 MNHNY and CDR2 SVGAGI come from the germline V gene (reference sequence). CDR3 in amino acids: CASKTGDLSNQPQHF.

CDR3 sequence: CASSYGTSADTQYF. V gene TRBV6-2 or TRBV6-3 combines with J gene TRBJ2-3. Germline V gene lookup returns CDR1 MNHEY and CDR2 SVGEGT. The CDR3 loop spans 14 amino acids.

The chain combines TRBV29-1 with TRBJ2-3; there is no DNA to check the TCRdb D call of TRBD2. Germline CDR1 SQVTM, CDR2 ANQGSEA. The CDR3 consists of 14 residues. This CDR3 reads CSVSPLTTTDTQYF.

The rearrangement uses TRBV19 and TRBJ2-7; TCRdb selects TRBD1, and the lack of DNA leaves this call unchecked. This CDR3 has 16 residues. The germline V gene has CDR1 LNHDA and CDR2 SQIVND (reference sequence). CDR3 sequence: CASSTGTGSSRYEQYF.

The rearrangement uses TRBV4-1 and TRBJ2-2; the D gene TCRdb calls, TRBD1, cannot be checked with no DNA. The CDR3 extends over 15 amino acids. Germline V gives CDR1 MGHRA, CDR2 YSYEKL. CDR3 sequence reads: CASSLVDGNPGELFF.

The chain joins TRBV4-3 to TRBJ1-4; TCRdb lists TRBD1, though no DNA is available to test this call. This CDR3 contains 18 residues. The germline gives CDR1 LGHNA, CDR2 YSLEER. The CDR3 sequence: CASSLHMNGGVENEKLFF.

The chain carries TRBV7-9 and TRBJ1-2. CDR1 and CDR2 (germline): SEHNR, FQNEAQ (reference sequence). CDR3 size: 12 residues. The CDR3 protein is CATKGGNYGYTF.

CDR3 protein: CASSGTGGNYGYTF. The chain uses TRBV7-9 and TRBJ1-2; TCRdb's assignment of TRBD1 cannot be checked, as there is no DNA. This CDR3 region has 14 residues. Germline V gene sequence: CDR1 SEHNR, CDR2 FQNEAQ (reference sequence).

The chain uses TRBV19 and TRBJ1-2. In germline, CDR1 is LNHDA, CDR2 SQIVND (reference sequence). This CDR3 is built from 13 residues. The chain's CDR3 is CASSIGQVHGYTF.

The rearrangement links TRBV11-2 to TRBJ1-5. This CDR3 spans 14 amino acids. Germline V CDR1 and CDR2: SGHAT, FQNNGV. CDR3 sequence reads: CASSAELSNQPQHF.

The chain employs TRBV12-3 or TRBV12-4 and TRBJ2-2; there is no DNA to check the TCRdb D call of TRBD1. There are 13 residues in the CDR3. The chain's CDR3 is CASSLQGPGELFF.

This chain connects TRBV5-1 to TRBJ1-2. CDR1 SGHRS and CDR2 YFSETQ come from the germline V gene. CDR3 size: 15 residues. The CDR3 loop reads CASSSGLGNNYGYTF.

V is TRBV27 and J is TRBJ2-2; TCRdb calls TRBD1, which cannot be checked without DNA. The germline V gene has CDR1 MNHEY and CDR2 SMNVEV (reference sequence). The CDR3 is 16 residues long. CDR3 sequence reads: CASSFAGRRYTGELFF.

The chain joins TRBV20-1 to TRBJ2-7; the TCRdb call, TRBD1, lacks DNA for checking. Germline CDR1 reads DFQATT; CDR2 reads SNEGSKA (reference sequence). CDR3 length: 14 residues. Here the CDR3 reads CSASERGGSYEQYF.

V gene TRBV9 combines with J gene TRBJ2-1; the D call of TRBD2 rests on TCRdb alone, since no DNA is present to check it. Germline V lookup: CDR1 SGDLS, CDR2 YYNGEE. This CDR3 has 16 residues. CDR3 residues: CASSSSLAGSYNEQFF.

The chain's CDR3 is CSVREVGSGTDTQYF. The J gene is TRBJ2-3, the V gene TRBV20-1; the D call from TCRdb, TRBD2, cannot be confirmed without DNA. There are 15 residues in the CDR3. Germline V lookup: CDR1 DFQATT, CDR2 SNEGSKA (reference sequence).

The V call is TRBV19, the J call TRBJ1-1; the D gene TCRdb calls, TRBD1, cannot be checked with no DNA. CDR3 length: 16 amino acids. Germline values: CDR1 LNHDA, CDR2 SQIVND (reference sequence). CDR3 sequence reads: CASSIGTRGRNTEAFF.

The J gene is TRBJ1-1, the V gene TRBV5-1. Germline CDR1 reads SGHRS; CDR2 reads YFSETQ. This CDR3 spans 12 amino acids. CDR3 sequence reads: CASSWIGTEAFF. The full variable domain, rest sourced from reference TRBV5-1 and TRBJ1-1, is KAGVTQTPRYLIKTRGQQVTLSCSPISGHRSVSWYQQTPGQGLQFLFEYFSETQRNKGNFPGRFSGRQFSNSRSEMNVSTLELGDSALYLCASSWIGTEAFFGQGTRLTVV.

The chain has TRBV10-3 and TRBJ1-6. The germline V gene has CDR1 ENHRY and CDR2 SYGVKD. The CDR3 is 14 amino acids. The CDR3 sequence is CAISESEENSPLHF.